These 6 T cell receptor beta chains were all obtained from the same sample, sequenced in a study of blood T cell repertoires in COVID-19. Clones were sequenced by immunoSEQ multiplex PCR, and TCRdb holds only the in-frame ones, with some missing. The table records roughly 500,000 clones, roughly nine tenths of them present only once. The sample was PBMCs or T cells enriched from blood (not recorded which). The receptors were sampled from a woman aged 60 to 75 who had recovered from COVID-19.

The rearrangement joins TRBV25-1 to TRBJ2-6; D is uncertain. The V end was cut by 5 bases, the J end by 3 bases, with 8 bases between. This CDR3 spans 14 amino acids. CDR1 and CDR2 from the germline V gene are MGHDK and SYGVNS. This CDR3 reads CASSRTGGANVLTF. CDR3 in DNA: TGTGCCAGCAGTAGAACGGGTGGGGCCAACGTCCTGACTTTC.

V is TRBV6-1 and J is TRBJ2-7, with D possibly TRBD1 on 7 matching bases. There are 15 residues in the CDR3. Looked up from germline, CDR1 is MNHNS and CDR2 is SASEGT. The V end was cut by 2 bases, the J end by 2 bases, with 13 bases between. The CDR3 DNA follows: TGTGCCAGCAGTGAATGGGCAGGGGGGACCTACGAGCAGTACGTC. Translated: CASSEWAGGTYEQYV.

The chain recombines TRBV5-5 with TRBJ2-7, with TRBD1 matching 8 bases. Germline V gene sequence: CDR1 SGHKS, CDR2 YYEKEE (reference sequence). This CDR3 spans 14 amino acids. The junction had 7 bases not matched to a gene; V was cut back by 3 bases and J by 5 bases. The CDR3 sequence is CASSWGTGPNEQYV. CDR3 DNA: TGTGCCAGCAGCTGGGGGACAGGTCCCAACGAGCAGTACGTC.

The chain couples TRBV2 to TRBJ1-2, with D perhaps TRBD1 (6 bases). Trimming cost V 7 bases and J 4 bases, with 10 bases left between them. The CDR3 contains 12 residues. Per the germline V gene, CDR1 is SNHLY and CDR2 is FYNNEI. The CDR3: CASTETGYGYTF. The CDR3 DNA sequence: TGTGCCAGCACCGAGACAGGCTATGGCTACACCTTC.

The V and J genes are TRBV19 and TRBJ2-2; 8 nucleotides match TRBD1. V lost 6 bases to trimming and J lost 4 bases; unmatched junction nucleotides: 16. Germline V gene lookup returns CDR1 LNHDA and CDR2 SQIVND (reference sequence). CDR3 length equals 18 residues. The CDR3 DNA sequence: TGTGCCAGTAGCTTATACCCTTCGGGGACAGGTTTCACCGGGGAGCTGTTTTTT. It encodes CASSLYPSGTGFTGELFF.

This clone occurred a few times. V and J are TRBV5-1 and TRBJ1-4; 7 bases line up with TRBD1. With V trimmed by 2 bases and J by 7 bases, 8 bases remained unmatched. CDR3 size: 15 residues. The germline gives CDR1 SGHRS, CDR2 YFSETQ. CDR3 region: CASSLRTGESEKLFF. The CDR3 DNA sequence: TGCGCCAGCAGCTTACGGACAGGTGAAAGTGAAAAACTGTTTTTT. The full variable domain, its missing parts supplied by reference TRBV5-1 and TRBJ1-4, is KAGVTQTPRYLIKTRGQQVTLSCSPISGHRSVSWYQQTPGQGLQFLFEYFSETQRNKGNFPGRFSGRQFSNSRSEMNVSTLELGDSALYLCASSLRTGESEKLFFGSGTQLSVL.